Only a few counts were recorded for the clone carrying this T cell receptor beta chain. Its target is not known. Per the germline V gene, CDR1 is SNHLY and CDR2 is FYNNEI. The J segment lost 4 bases and the V segment lost 4 bases, leaving 5 bases of the junction unmatched. The CDR3 has 16 amino acids. The record originates from a study of shared clonotypes between healthy human individuals. Study-wide findings and caveats: Memory subsets generally showed smaller estimated richness than naive subsets did. Some clonotypes were shared by all four sorted-subset donors, while others were not shared. The non-shared ones had lower generation probabilities than the shared ones.

This table comes from immunoSEQ multiplex PCR, and its TCRdb copy is limited to in-frame clones, with some not included. Here the sample spans over a million clones, about three quarters being singletons. This chain joins TRBV2 and TRBJ2-1, with 12 bases aligning to TRBD2. Sequenced sample: memory CD4+ T cells sorted from blood. Sample subset: CD45RA-negative fraction. The clonotype was recovered from a man between 18 and 29 years old in good health. CDR3 amino acids: CASSGWTSGEYNEQFF. DNA for the CDR3: TGTGCCAGCAGTGGATGGACTAGCGGGGAATACAATGAGCAGTTCTTC.